This TCR beta chain was documented in a study of blood T cell repertoires in COVID-19. Method: immunoSEQ multiplex PCR; TCRdb's copy keeps in-frame clones and lacks some. The sample shows 200,000 to 300,000 clones, over 80% of them seen only once. Germline V CDR1 and CDR2: SEHNR, FQNEAQ (reference sequence). The CDR3 totals 17 residues. Trimming removed 5 bases at V and 4 bases at J, with 21 bases between. The source of this sequence is a woman under 40 with acute COVID-19. The chain carries TRBV7-9 and TRBJ2-1, with D perhaps matching TRBD1 (6 bases). Material for sequencing was PBMCs or T cells enriched from blood (not recorded which). This CDR3 is CASSPGPTGARYNEQFF. For the CDR3, the DNA is TGTGCCAGCAGCCCGGGCCCGACAGGAGCTAGATACAATGAGCAGTTCTTC.